Presented here are 12 T cell receptor beta chains from one specimen sequenced in a study of blood T cell repertoires in COVID-19. Produced via immunoSEQ multiplex PCR; TCRdb's table is partial and in-frame only. The table lists fewer than 200,000 clones, under 85% of them singletons. Source material: peripheral blood. The receptors derive from a woman of 80 years or more with acute or convalescent COVID-19.

J is TRBJ2-6 and V is TRBV19; unclear D gene. The CDR3 length is 12 residues. V was pared by 8 bases and J by 4 bases, with 6 bases between. The germline V gene has CDR1 LNHDA and CDR2 SQIVND (reference sequence). This CDR3 reads CASSTGANVLTF. For the CDR3, the DNA is TGTGCCAGTTCTACCGGGGCCAACGTCCTGACTTTC.

At least ten counts were recorded for this clone. This chain connects TRBV12-3 or TRBV12-4 to TRBJ1-5, with no clear D. V was shortened by 3 bases and J by 6 bases, with 9 bases between the two germline ends. The CDR3 runs 13 residues. The CDR3 region has the DNA TGTGCCAGCAGTTTTGAGGGTGGTCAGCCCCAGCATTTT. Protein: CASSFEGGQPQHF.

This clone was observed a few times. V and J are TRBV30 and TRBJ1-6; D possibly corresponds to TRBD1 (6 bases). This CDR3 contains 13 residues. The V and J ends lost 3 bases and 6 bases respectively, with 9 bases between them. The germline V gene has CDR1 GTSNPN and CDR2 SVGIG (reference sequence). The CDR3 region is CAWRGQPNSPLHF. CDR3 sequence (DNA): TGTGCCTGGAGGGGACAACCTAATTCACCCCTCCACTTT.

This clone came up a few times. The rearrangement joins TRBV9 to TRBJ2-2; the D gene is possibly TRBD2 (6 bases). The V end lost 4 bases, the J end lost 7 bases, and 8 bases lay between the germline ends. Germline-derived CDR1 and CDR2 are SGDLS and YYNGEE. This CDR3 has 12 residues. The CDR3 DNA sequence: TGTGCCAGCAGCTCGGGGGACGGGGAGCTGTTTTTT. Its protein is CASSSGDGELFF.

The chain links TRBV6-2 or TRBV6-3 to TRBJ2-6; maybe TRBD2 (6 bases). V was pared by 5 bases and J by 0 bases, with 14 bases between. The germline CDR1 and CDR2 sequences are MNHEY and SVGEGT. This CDR3 has 17 amino acids. For the CDR3, the DNA is TGTGCCAGCAGTATTAGGGAGGATTACTCTGGGGCCAACGTCCTGACTTTC. This codes for CASSIREDYSGANVLTF.

This rearrangement joins TRBV5-1 to TRBJ1-5, with 9 bases matching TRBD1. Trimming at V came to 0 bases and at J to 0 bases, leaving 10 bases not matched to a gene. CDR3 length: 19 amino acids. The germline gives CDR1 SGHRS, CDR2 YFSETQ. CDR3 DNA: TGCGCCAGCAGCTTGGCCCTGGACAGGGGCCGTGATAGCAATCAGCCCCAGCATTTT. Translating it yields CASSLALDRGRDSNQPQHF.

V is TRBV7-3 and J is TRBJ2-1; D is possibly TRBD1 (6 bases). Germline V gives CDR1 SGHTA, CDR2 FQGTGA. The CDR3 has 15 residues. V was shortened by 5 bases and J by 2 bases, with 13 bases between the two germline ends. The CDR3 protein is CASSITGTAYNEQFF. CDR3 coding DNA: TGTGCCAGCAGCATTACAGGGACGGCCTACAATGAGCAGTTCTTC.

The genes are TRBV5-6 and TRBJ2-1; 9 nucleotides match TRBD1. CDR3 length equals 15 residues. V trimming: 0 bases; J trimming: 8 bases; junction bases outside the gene matches: 6. CDR1 is SGHDT and CDR2 is YYEEEE in the germline V gene. The CDR3 reads CASSLVGTGSDEQFF. Here the CDR3 DNA reads TGTGCCAGCAGCTTGGTTGGGACAGGGAGCGATGAGCAGTTCTTC.

The chain recombines TRBV3-1 (or the pseudogene TRBV3-2) with TRBJ1-5; D may be TRBD1 (5 bases). Germline V gene lookup returns CDR1 LGHDT and CDR2 YNNKEL (reference sequence). The CDR3 is 14 amino acids. V was pared by 4 bases and J by 2 bases, with 9 bases between. The CDR3 loop is CASSRTQGNQPQHF. As DNA, the CDR3 is TGTGCCAGCAGCCGGACACAGGGCAATCAGCCCCAGCATTTT.

Worth noting for this clone: Given a much more abundant clone one base away, this may be a read error. V gene TRBV7-6 combines with J gene TRBJ1-5, with D perhaps TRBD1 (5 bases). V lost 2 bases, J lost 5 bases, and 7 bases lay in between. Germline CDR1 and CDR2: SGHVS and FNYEAQ. The CDR3 runs to 13 residues. DNA for the CDR3: TGTGCCAGCAGCTTACGGGGGGATCAGCCCCAGCATTTT. Amino acids: CASSLRGDQPQHF.

CDR3 sequence reads: CASSPGPGNEQFF. The DNA for the CDR3 is TGTGCCAGCTCCCCCGGACCGGGGAATGAGCAGTTCTTC. The chain combines TRBV18 with TRBJ2-1, with D perhaps matching TRBD2 (5 bases). With 6 bases removed from V and 7 bases from J, the gap between germline ends came to 13 bases. CDR3 length: 13 amino acids. CDR1 and CDR2 from the germline V gene are KGHSH and LQKENI.

This chain joins TRBV10-3 and TRBJ1-1, with D maybe TRBD1 (5 bases). Trimming removed 6 bases at V and 3 bases at J, with 11 bases between. This CDR3 is 13 amino acids long. From germline, CDR1 is ENHRY and CDR2 SYGVKD. The CDR3 nucleotides read TGTGCCATCAGAGACCAGGGATACACTGAAGCTTTCTTT. Protein: CAIRDQGYTEAFF.